This T cell receptor beta chain was identified in a study of T cell repertoires in cytomegalovirus infection. In TCRdb, the reads were re-called with MiXCR into one record per CDR3 protein. The sample records 310,000 or so distinct CDR3 sequences, just under 25% being singletons. Trimming took 0 bases from V and 3 from J, leaving 9 bases between them. The CDR3 runs 15 residues. Germline V lookup: CDR1 SGHRS, CDR2 YFSETQ. This clonotype was detected many times. What it recognizes is unknown. This sequence was found in a human donor in good health (CMV status not recorded). Some clones in this sample may be carry-over from other donors' samples. The material sequenced was cultured PBMCs, taken from culture after CMV antigen stimulation. The chain links TRBV5-1 to TRBJ2-2, with D perhaps TRBD2 (6 bases). CDR3 region: CASSLGSGYTGELFF. CDR3 coding DNA: TGCGCCAGCAGCTTGGGTAGCGGATACACCGGGGAGCTGTTTTTT.